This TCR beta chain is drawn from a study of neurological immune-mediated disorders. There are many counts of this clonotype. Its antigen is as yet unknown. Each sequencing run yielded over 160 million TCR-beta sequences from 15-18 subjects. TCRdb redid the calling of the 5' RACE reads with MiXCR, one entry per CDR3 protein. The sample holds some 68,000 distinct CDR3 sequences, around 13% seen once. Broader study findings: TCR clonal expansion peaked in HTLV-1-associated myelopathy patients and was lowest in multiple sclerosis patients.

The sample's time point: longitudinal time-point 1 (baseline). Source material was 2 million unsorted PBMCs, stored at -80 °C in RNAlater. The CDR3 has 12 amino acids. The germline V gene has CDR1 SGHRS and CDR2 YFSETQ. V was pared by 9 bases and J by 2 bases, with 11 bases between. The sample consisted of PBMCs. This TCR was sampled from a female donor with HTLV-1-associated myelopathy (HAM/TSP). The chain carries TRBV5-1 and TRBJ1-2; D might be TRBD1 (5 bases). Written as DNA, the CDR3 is TGCGCCAACTTACAGGCAAACTATGGCTACACCTTC. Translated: CANLQANYGYTF.